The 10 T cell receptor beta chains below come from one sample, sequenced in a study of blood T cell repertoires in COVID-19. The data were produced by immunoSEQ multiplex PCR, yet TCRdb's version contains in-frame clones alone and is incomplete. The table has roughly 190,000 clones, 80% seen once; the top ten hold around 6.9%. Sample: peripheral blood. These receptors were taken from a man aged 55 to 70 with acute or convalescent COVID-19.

The CDR3 DNA sequence: TGTGCCAGCAGCCAAGATCTTCGAGCGGGGGGGACAGACACAGATACGCAGTATTTT. Encoded protein: CASSQDLRAGGTDTDTQYF. The V and J genes are TRBV4-2 and TRBJ2-3, with 10 bases fitting TRBD2. The CDR3 contains 19 residues. Germline lookup yields CDR1 LGHNA and CDR2 YNFKEQ. V shed 0 bases, J shed 2 bases, and the junction held 11 bases outside the gene matches.

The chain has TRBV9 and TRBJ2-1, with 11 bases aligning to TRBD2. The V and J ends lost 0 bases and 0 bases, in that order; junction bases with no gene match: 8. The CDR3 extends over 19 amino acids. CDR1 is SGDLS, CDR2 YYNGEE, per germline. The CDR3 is CASSVVVLAGESSYNEQFF. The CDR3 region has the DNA TGTGCCAGCAGCGTAGTGGTACTAGCGGGGGAAAGCTCCTACAATGAGCAGTTCTTC.

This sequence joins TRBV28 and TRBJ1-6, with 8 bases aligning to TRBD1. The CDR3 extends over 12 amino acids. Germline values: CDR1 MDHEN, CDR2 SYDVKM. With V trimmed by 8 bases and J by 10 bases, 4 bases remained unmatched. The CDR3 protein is CASGTGQSPLHF. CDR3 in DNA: TGTGCCAGCGGGACAGGCCAATCACCCCTCCACTTT.

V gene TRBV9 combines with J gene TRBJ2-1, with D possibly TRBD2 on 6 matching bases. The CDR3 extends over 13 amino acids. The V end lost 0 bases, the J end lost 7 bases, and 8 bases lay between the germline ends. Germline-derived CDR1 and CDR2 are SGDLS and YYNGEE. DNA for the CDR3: TGTGCCAGCAGCGTAGGGGACTTTAATGAGCAGTTCTTC. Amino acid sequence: CASSVGDFNEQFF.

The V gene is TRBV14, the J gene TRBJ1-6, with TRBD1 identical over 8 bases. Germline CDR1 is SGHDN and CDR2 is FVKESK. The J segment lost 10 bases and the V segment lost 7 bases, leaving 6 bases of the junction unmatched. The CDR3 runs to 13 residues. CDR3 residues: CASNGQGRSPLHF. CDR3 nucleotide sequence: TGTGCCAGCAACGGACAGGGTCGCTCACCCCTCCACTTT.

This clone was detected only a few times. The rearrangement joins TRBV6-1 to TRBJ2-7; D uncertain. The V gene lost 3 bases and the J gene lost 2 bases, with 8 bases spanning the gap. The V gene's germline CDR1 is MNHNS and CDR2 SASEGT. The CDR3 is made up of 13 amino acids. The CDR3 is CASSEGHPYEQYF. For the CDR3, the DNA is TGTGCCAGCAGTGAGGGCCATCCCTACGAGCAGTACTTC.

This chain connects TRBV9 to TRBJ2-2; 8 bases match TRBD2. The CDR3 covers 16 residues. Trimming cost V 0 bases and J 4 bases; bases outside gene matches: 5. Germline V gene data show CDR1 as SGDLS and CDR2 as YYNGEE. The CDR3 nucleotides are TGTGCCAGCAGCGTAGACGGGGGGGCGCGCACCGGGGAGCTGTTTTTT. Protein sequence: CASSVDGGARTGELFF.

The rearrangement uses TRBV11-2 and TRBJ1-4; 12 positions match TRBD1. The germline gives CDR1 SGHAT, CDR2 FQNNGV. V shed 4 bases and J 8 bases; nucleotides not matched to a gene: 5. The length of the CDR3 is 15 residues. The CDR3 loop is CASSSGTGGREKLFF. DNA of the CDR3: TGTGCCAGCAGCTCCGGGACAGGGGGCCGAGAAAAACTGTTTTTT.

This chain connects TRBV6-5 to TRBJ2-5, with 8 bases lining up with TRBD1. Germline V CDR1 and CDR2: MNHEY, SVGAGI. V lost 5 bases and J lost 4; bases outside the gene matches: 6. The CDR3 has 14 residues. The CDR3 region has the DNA TGTGCCAGCAGTCGCGGACAGGGAAGAGAGACCCAGTACTTC. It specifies CASSRGQGRETQYF.

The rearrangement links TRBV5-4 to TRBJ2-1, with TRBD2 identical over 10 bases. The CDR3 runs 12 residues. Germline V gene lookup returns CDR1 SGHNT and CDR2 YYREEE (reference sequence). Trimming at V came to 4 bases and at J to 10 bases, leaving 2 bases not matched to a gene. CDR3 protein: CASSAGLAEQFF. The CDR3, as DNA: TGTGCCAGCAGCGCGGGACTAGCGGAGCAGTTCTTC.